Below are 3 T cell receptor beta chains sequenced from a single sample in a study of spatial heterogeneity in lung cancer. The time point was: sample taken at primary tumor resection. TCRdb called the 5' RACE reads again in MiXCR, with one record for every CDR3 protein. The sample lists thousands of distinct CDR3 sequences; less than 15% were seen once. The specimen comprised normal lung tissue next to the tumor, sampled at surgery. The receptors originated from a female donor with early-stage non-small cell lung cancer.

This clonotype was recorded at least ten times. CDR3 DNA: TGTGCCAGCAGCACCCAAGGACAGTGGGAGAGAAAAGCTTTCTTT. It specifies CASSTQGQWERKAFF. The gene calls are TRBV3-1 and TRBJ1-1; a possible D gene is TRBD1 (6 bases). Germline V gives CDR1 LGHDT, CDR2 YNNKEL (reference sequence). The CDR3 runs 15 residues. V lost 5 bases and J 9 bases, leaving 22 bases between the germline ends.

Sample share makes this clonotype medium-sized. The chain couples TRBV20-1 to TRBJ1-6, with a tentative D call TRBD1 (5 bases). The V gene's germline CDR1 is DFQATT and CDR2 SNEGSKA (reference sequence). Trimming took 2 bases from V and 9 from J, leaving 14 bases between them. This CDR3 is 14 amino acids long. CDR3 in DNA: TGCAGTGCTAGACCCGGGGCTGCCGCTTCACCCCTCCACTTT. Translating gives CSARPGAAASPLHF.

By share of the sample, this clonotype is medium-sized. This chain links TRBV5-4 with TRBJ2-1; 7 bases align to TRBD1. Germline trimming cut 0 bases from V and 0 bases from J; bases unmatched to any gene: 3. The CDR3 totals 16 residues. The germline V gene encodes CDR1 SGHNT and CDR2 YYREEE (reference sequence). The CDR3 loop reads CASSLVQGDSYNEQFF. The CDR3 DNA reads as TGTGCCAGCAGCTTGGTCCAGGGGGACTCCTACAATGAGCAGTTCTTC.